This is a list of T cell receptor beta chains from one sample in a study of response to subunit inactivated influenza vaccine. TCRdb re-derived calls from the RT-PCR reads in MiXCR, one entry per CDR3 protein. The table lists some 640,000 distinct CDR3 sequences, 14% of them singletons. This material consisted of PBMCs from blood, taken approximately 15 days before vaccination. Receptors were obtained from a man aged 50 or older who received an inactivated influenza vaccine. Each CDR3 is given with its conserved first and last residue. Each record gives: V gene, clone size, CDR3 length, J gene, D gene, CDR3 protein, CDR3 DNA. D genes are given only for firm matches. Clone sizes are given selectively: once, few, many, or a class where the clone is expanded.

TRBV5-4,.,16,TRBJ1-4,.,CASSLNAGRENEKLFF,TGTGCCAGCAGCTTAAACGCAGGGCGCGAAAATGAAAAACTGTTTTTT
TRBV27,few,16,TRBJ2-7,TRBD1,CASSQRQGRMRGEQYF,TGTGCCAGCAGTCAGCGACAGGGCCGGATGCGAGGCGAGCAGTACTTC
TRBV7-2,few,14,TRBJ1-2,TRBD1,CASSRDSQSSGYTF,TGTGCCAGCAGCCGGGACAGTCAGTCCTCTGGCTACACCTTC
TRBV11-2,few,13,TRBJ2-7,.,CASSLTEQNRGYF,TGTGCCAGCAGCTTAACGGAACAAAATAGAGGGTACTTC
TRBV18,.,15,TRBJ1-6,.,CASSRETGVNSPLHF,TGTGCCAGCTCACGGGAGACAGGCGTTAATTCACCCCTCCACTTT
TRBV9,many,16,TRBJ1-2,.,CASSARGTAHNYGYTF,TGTGCCAGCAGCGCCCGAGGGACCGCCCATAACTATGGCTACACCTTC
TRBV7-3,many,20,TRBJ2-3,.,CASSLTPTGLWGASTDTQYF,TGTGCCAGCAGCTTAACACCTACAGGACTCTGGGGAGCTAGCACAGATACGCAGTATTTT
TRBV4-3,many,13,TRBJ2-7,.,CASSQDSGYEQYF,TGCGCCAGCAGCCAAGATAGCGGCTACGAGCAGTACTTC
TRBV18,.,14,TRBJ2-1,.,CASSPPTRLQGQFF,TGTGCCAGCTCACCCCCGACTAGACTTCAAGGGCAGTTCTTC
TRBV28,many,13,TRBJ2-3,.,CASSFGDTDTQYF,TGTGCCAGCAGTTTCGGAGACACAGATACGCAGTATTTT
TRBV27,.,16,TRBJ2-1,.,CASSLRRDLRGHEQFF,TGTGCCAGCAGTTTACGACGGGACTTACGGGGGCATGAGCAGTTCTTC
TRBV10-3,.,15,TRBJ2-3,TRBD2,CAISESRGGADTQYF,TGTGCCATCAGTGAGTCGAGGGGAGGGGCAGATACGCAGTATTTT
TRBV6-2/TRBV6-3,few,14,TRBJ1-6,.,CASGQGLPNSPLHF,TGTGCCAGCGGACAAGGGCTACCCAATTCACCCCTCCACTTT
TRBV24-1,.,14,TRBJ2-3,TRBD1,CATSDRGLTDTQYF,TGTGCCACCAGCGACAGGGGGCTGACAGATACGCAGTATTTT
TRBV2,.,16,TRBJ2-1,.,CASSVFSQGDNGEQFF,TGTGCCAGCAGTGTTTTTTCACAGGGCGATAACGGTGAGCAGTTCTTC
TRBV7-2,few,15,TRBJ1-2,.,CASSLKESGYYGYTF,TGTGCCAGCAGCTTAAAGGAGTCCGGTTACTATGGCTACACCTTC
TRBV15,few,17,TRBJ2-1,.,CATSRDRTGKAYNEQFF,TGTGCCACCAGCAGAGACAGAACAGGGAAAGCCTACAATGAGCAGTTCTTC
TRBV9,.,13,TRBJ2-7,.,CASSVGNSYEQYF,TGTGCCAGCAGCGTGGGCAACTCCTACGAGCAGTACTTC
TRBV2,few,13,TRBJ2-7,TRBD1,CASRWDRAYEQYF,TGTGCCAGCAGGTGGGACAGAGCCTACGAGCAGTACTTC
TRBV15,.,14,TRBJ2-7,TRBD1,CATSKGARSYEQYF,TGTGCCACCAGCAAGGGGGCGCGATCCTACGAGCAGTACTTC
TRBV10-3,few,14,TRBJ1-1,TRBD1,CAITKQQGVPEAFF,TGTGCCATCACTAAACAACAGGGGGTCCCTGAAGCTTTCTTT
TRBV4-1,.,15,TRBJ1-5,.,CASSQDPAVQQPRHF,TGCGCCAGCAGCCAAGATCCGGCAGTCCAGCAGCCCCGGCATTTT
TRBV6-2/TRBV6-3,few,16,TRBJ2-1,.,CASSYMGPSSLPEQFF,TGTGCCAGCAGTTACATGGGGCCCAGTAGTCTTCCTGAGCAGTTCTTC
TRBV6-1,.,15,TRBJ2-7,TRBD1,CASSFYPGQGSEQYF,TGTGCCAGTTCATTCTACCCGGGACAGGGAAGCGAGCAGTACTTC
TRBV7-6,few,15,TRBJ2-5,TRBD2,CASSLEGRGQETQYF,TGTGCCAGCAGCTTAGAGGGGAGGGGTCAAGAGACCCAGTACTTC
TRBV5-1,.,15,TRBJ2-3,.,CASSLALQGTDTQYF,TGCGCCAGCAGCTTGGCCCTTCAAGGGACAGATACGCAGTATTTT
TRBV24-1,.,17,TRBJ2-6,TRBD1,CATSGRGQGAGANVLTF,TGTGCCACCAGTGGGCGAGGACAGGGGGCCGGGGCCAACGTCCTGACTTTC
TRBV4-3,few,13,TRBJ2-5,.,CASSQVSQETQYF,TGCGCCAGCAGCCAAGTCTCACAAGAGACCCAGTACTTC
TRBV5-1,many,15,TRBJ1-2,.,CASSLVGDMYYGYTF,TGCGCCAGCAGCTTGGTCGGGGATATGTACTATGGCTACACCTTC
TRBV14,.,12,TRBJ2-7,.,CASSQIIYEQYF,TGTGCCAGCAGTCAAATTATTTACGAGCAGTACTTC
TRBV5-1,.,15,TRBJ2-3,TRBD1,CASSGRGLNTDTQYF,TGCGCCAGCAGCGGAAGGGGGCTGAACACAGATACGCAGTATTTT
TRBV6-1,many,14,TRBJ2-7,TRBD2,CASSRGGVGYEQYF,TGTGCCAGCAGCCGCGGGGGGGTCGGCTACGAGCAGTACTTC
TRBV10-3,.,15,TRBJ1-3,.,CAISEGLHSGNTIYF,TGTGCCATCAGTGAGGGACTTCACTCTGGAAACACCATATATTTT
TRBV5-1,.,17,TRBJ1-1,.,CASSLAELSMRNTEAFF,TGCGCCAGCAGCTTGGCCGAGCTGAGCATGAGGAACACTGAAGCTTTCTTT
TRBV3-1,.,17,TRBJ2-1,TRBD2,CASSFTLGLAGRNEQFF,TGTGCCAGCAGCTTCACCCTGGGACTAGCGGGAAGGAATGAGCAGTTCTTC
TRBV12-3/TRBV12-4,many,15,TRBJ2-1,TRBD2,CASSLLAGGPSEQFF,TGTGCCAGCAGTTTACTAGCGGGGGGGCCGTCTGAGCAGTTCTTC
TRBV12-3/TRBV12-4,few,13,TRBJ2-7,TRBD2,CASSPGRRGEQYF,TGTGCCAGCAGTCCAGGGAGGCGGGGGGAGCAGTACTTC
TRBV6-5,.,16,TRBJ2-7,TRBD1,CASSYSVGTGAYEQYF,TGTGCCAGCAGTTACTCGGTTGGGACAGGGGCCTACGAGCAGTACTTC